This T cell receptor (beta chain) was identified in a study of blood T cells in healthy people across ages. Overall study findings and caveats: Comparison with aged donors showed that long-lived donors had more naive CD4+ cells and higher diversity.

Those donating, healthy Caucasian individuals from Russia, were aged roughly 6 to 90. With a J-beta primer mix and a sample-barcoded 5' primer, a second PCR ran roughly 7 to 11 cycles. TCRdb reanalysed the 5' RACE reads using MiXCR and keeps one entry per CDR3 protein. This table has more than 900,000 distinct CDR3 sequences, about 25% appearing once. Of note for this clonotype: Antigen unknown.

The CDR3 runs to 16 residues. Germline V gene lookup returns CDR1 DFQATT and CDR2 SNEGSKA (reference sequence). The V and J ends lost 5 bases and 3 bases respectively, with 20 bases between them. The sample also formed part of further work on T cells of mothers and their children.

The chain carries TRBV20-1 and TRBJ2-1; either TRBD1 or TRBD2 may supply D (5 bases each). The sequenced sample consisted of blood. This receptor was taken from a girl aged 2 to 9 in good health. The CDR3 sequence is CSAPPFTGTHYNEQFF. The CDR3 DNA follows: TGCAGTGCTCCCCCCTTTACTGGGACCCACTACAATGAGCAGTTCTTC.